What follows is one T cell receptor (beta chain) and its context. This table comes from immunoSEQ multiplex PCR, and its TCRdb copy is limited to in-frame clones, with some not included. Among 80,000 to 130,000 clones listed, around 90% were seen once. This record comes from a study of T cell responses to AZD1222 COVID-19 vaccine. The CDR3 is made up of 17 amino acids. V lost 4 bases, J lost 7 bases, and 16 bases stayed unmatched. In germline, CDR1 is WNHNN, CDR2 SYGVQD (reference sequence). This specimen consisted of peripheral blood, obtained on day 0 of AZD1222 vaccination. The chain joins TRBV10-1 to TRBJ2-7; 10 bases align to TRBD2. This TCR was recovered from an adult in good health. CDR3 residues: CASSGGTGSGRADEQYF. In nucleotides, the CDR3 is TGCGCCAGCAGTGGTGGTACTGGAAGCGGGAGGGCCGATGAGCAGTACTTC.